Sequencing of this TCR beta chain was carried out in a study of post-analysis software for immune sequencing data. The CDR3 extends over 10 amino acids. Germline CDR1 SQVTM, CDR2 ANQGSEA. V lost 4 bases, J lost 8 bases, and 8 bases lay in between. Study findings and constraints: In patients, TRBV5-6, TRBV5-1 and TRBV20-1 belonged to five or six TRBV segments found more frequently than in controls.

Unique-molecular-identifier-tagged TCR beta cDNA libraries were used. T cells numbering about 0.9 to 11 million gave rise to around 500,000 cDNA molecules. TCRdb recomputed calls from the PCR reads with MiXCR, one row per CDR3 protein. Among 350,000 to 450,000 distinct CDR3 sequences, approximately 37% were seen once, and the ten largest hold roughly 8.2%. About this clonotype: Its matching antigen is unknown.

The TCR sequence derives from a girl aged 2-10 years with multiple sclerosis. Sequencing was carried out using blood. This chain links TRBV29-1 with TRBJ1-1; D gene ambiguous. CDR3 bases: TGCAGCGTTGGCACCCCCGAAGCTTTCTTT. Its translation is CSVGTPEAFF.